This passage covers 5 T cell receptor beta chains from one sample sequenced in a study of Ad26.COV2.S vaccination and SARS-CoV-2 variants. As for treatment: over 15 received Ad26.COV2.S at low or high dose, single or two shots; roughly five received placebo; per-sample allocation not given. The investigators took samples on day 63 after the first vaccine or placebo injection. Libraries were prepared by immunoSEQ multiplex PCR; TCRdb keeps only in-frame clonotypes and omits some of them. This table has about 680,000 clones, 89% appearing once. The sequences come from peripheral blood, collected in a trial of Ad26.COV2.S vaccine versus placebo. The receptors were sampled from a person between 18 and 65 years old who received the Ad26.COV2.S COVID-19 vaccine or a placebo.

This chain links TRBV19 with TRBJ2-1; 8 positions agree with TRBD2. There are 15 residues in the CDR3. Germline V gene sequence: CDR1 LNHDA, CDR2 SQIVND (reference sequence). With V trimmed by 0 bases and J by 6 bases, 4 bases remained unmatched. CDR3 sequence reads: CASSIDRTSRNEQFF. CDR3 bases: TGTGCCAGTAGTATAGACCGGACTAGCCGCAATGAGCAGTTCTTC.

The chain carries TRBV5-1 and TRBJ1-1, with a weak D call TRBD1 (5 bases). CDR3 length: 13 amino acids. The V gene lost 3 bases and the J gene lost 6 bases, with 12 bases spanning the gap. Germline CDR1 is SGHRS and CDR2 is YFSETQ. The CDR3, as DNA: TGCGCCAGCAGCTCAAGCTTACAGGCTGAAGCTTTCTTT. Residues: CASSSSLQAEAFF.

This chain connects TRBV6-2 or TRBV6-3 to TRBJ1-5, with D unclear. The V end was cut by 6 bases, the J end by 3 bases, with 12 bases between. CDR3 length: 14 residues. The germline gives CDR1 MNHEY, CDR2 SVGEGT. This CDR3 is CASSPGWDNQPQHF. The CDR3 DNA sequence: TGTGCCAGCAGCCCTGGGTGGGACAATCAGCCCCAGCATTTT.

V and J are TRBV19 and TRBJ1-2, with 9 bases matching TRBD1. This CDR3 region has 14 residues. J lost 5 bases, V lost 5 bases, and 6 bases had no gene match. The V gene's germline CDR1 is LNHDA and CDR2 SQIVND (reference sequence). The CDR3 sequence is CASSSRDRVYGYTF. For the CDR3, the DNA is TGTGCCAGTAGTTCCCGGGACAGGGTGTATGGCTACACCTTC.

A remark on this clone: Other nucleotide sequences from this sample produce the same CDR3. The chain uses TRBV30 and TRBJ2-3; TRBD1 agrees at 7 bases. Unmatched junction bases numbered 2, after V lost 0 bases and J lost 5 bases. The CDR3 consists of 13 residues. From germline, CDR1 is GTSNPN and CDR2 SVGIG (reference sequence). Here the CDR3 reads CAWSVTGVDTQYF. CDR3 nucleotides: TGTGCCTGGAGTGTCACAGGGGTAGATACGCAGTATTTT.